One sample yielded the 24 T cell receptor beta chains listed below, sequenced in a study of T cell clonality in common variable immunodeficiency (dated by TCRdb to the mid-2010s). The library came from the immunoSEQ multiplex PCR assay. As stored in TCRdb, this immuneACCESS dataset retains in-frame rearrangements with V and J assigned. A fraction of the clones does not appear; measured against another copy, unresolved V genes explain less than half of the discrepancy, and the remainder lacks a known reason. With about 40,000 clones recorded, this sample contains no clone counted only once. Clones ranked in the top ten supply 2.8% of the sample. Sequenced input: peripheral blood mononuclear cells. The receptors shown here come from a person aged 18 to 70 in good health.

This clone is deemed medium-sized. From the germline J gene comes the end of the CDR3, since the read stops 3 residues before it. The chain combines TRBV20-1 with TRBJ2-4, with 11 bases fitting TRBD2. The CDR3 loop spans 16 amino acids. Germline lookup yields CDR1 DFQATT and CDR2 SNEGSKA (reference sequence). V was pared by 0 bases and J by 0 bases, with 1 base of the junction left unmatched. The sequenced part of the CDR3 DNA is TGCAGTGCTAGAGATGGACTAGCGGGAGCCAAAAACATT. This encodes CSARDGLAGAKNI. The whole CDR3 is CSARDGLAGAKNIQYF.

This clone was seen many times. The read stops 3 residues short of the end of the CDR3; the missing end is completed from the germline J gene. This chain links TRBV12-3 or TRBV12-4 with TRBJ2-3, with 12 bases identical to TRBD2. The CDR3 covers 16 residues. With 1 base clipped from V and 3 bases from J, the junction kept 2 bases outside the gene matches. The CDR3 is CASSLVGTSGTDTQYF. Incomplete CDR3 DNA: TGTGCCAGCAGTTTAGTCGGGACTAGCGGGACAGATACG.

This clone was seen many times. Read coverage stops 3 residues before the CDR3 terminus; the germline J gene supplies the remainder. The gene calls are TRBV6-2 or TRBV6-3 and TRBJ2-2; unclear D gene. Germline assignment: CDR1 MNHEY and CDR2 SVGEGT. This CDR3 contains 13 residues. V lost 2 bases to trimming and J lost 8 bases, with 9 bases between them. The CDR3 loop is CASSYPQMGELFF. CDR3 DNA (partial): TGTGCCAGCAGTTACCCCCAAATGGGGGAG.

A word on this clone: The read terminates 3 residues before the CDR3 end, so the remaining end is supplied by the germline J gene. This chain joins TRBV16 and TRBJ2-5, with D possibly TRBD2 on 5 matching bases. CDR1 is KGHSY and CDR2 is FQNENV in the germline V gene. CDR3 length: 15 residues. Trimming cost V 2 bases and J 5 bases, with 15 bases left between them. CDR3 loop: CASSQAKRVGETQYF. Partial CDR3 DNA: TGTGCCAGCAGCCAAGCCAAGAGGGTAGGTGAGACC.

This clone was detected ten times or more. The read comes to an end 3 residues before the CDR3 does, leaving the germline J gene to fill in the end. V is TRBV5-1 and J is TRBJ1-1, with 9 bases aligning to TRBD1. The CDR3 totals 18 residues. Germline-derived CDR1 and CDR2 are SGHRS and YFSETQ. With 0 bases clipped from V and 0 bases from J, the junction kept 9 bases outside the gene matches. The DNA read from the CDR3 is TGCGCCAGCAGCTTGGGGGACAGGGTTTTGGGTGTGAACACTGAA. Its protein product is CASSLGDRVLGVNTE. From start to end, the CDR3 is CASSLGDRVLGVNTEAFF.

For this clone: The CDR3 end lies 3 residues beyond the end of the read and is filled in from the germline J gene. The chain recombines TRBV11-2 with TRBJ1-2; perhaps TRBD1 as D (5 bases). The germline gives CDR1 SGHAT, CDR2 FQNNGV. The CDR3 spans 15 residues. The V and J ends lost 5 bases and 0 bases respectively, with 13 bases between them. The sequenced CDR3 bases are TGTGCCAGCAGCCCCGGGGACTTTTCTAACTATGGC. It yields the protein CASSPGDFSNYG. The complete CDR3 protein is CASSPGDFSNYGYTF.

This clone was counted a few times. Read data end 3 residues before the CDR3 end; the end is taken from the germline J gene. The rearrangement uses TRBV2 and TRBJ2-7, with D perhaps matching TRBD1 (6 bases). This CDR3 is 13 amino acids long. From germline, CDR1 is SNHLY and CDR2 FYNNEI. V was clipped by 6 bases and J by 3 bases, with 12 bases between them. The CDR3 protein is CASRYRVRYEQYF. The sequenced CDR3 bases are TGTGCCAGCAGGTACAGGGTCCGCTACGAG.

This clone was observed a few times. From the germline J gene comes the end of the CDR3, since the read stops 3 residues before it. The chain combines TRBV5-1 with TRBJ2-3; D uncertain. This CDR3 has 12 residues. In germline, CDR1 is SGHRS, CDR2 YFSETQ. V lost 5 bases and J lost 6, with 10 bases in between. The sequenced part of the CDR3 DNA is TGCGCCAGCAGGAAGTCTGCGGATACG. Its protein product is CASRKSADT. In full, the CDR3 is CASRKSADTQYF.

The sample holds many counts of this clone. The read ends 3 residues before the CDR3 terminus; that terminus is restored from the germline J gene. The V call is TRBV20-1, the J call TRBJ2-3, with TRBD2 identical over 10 bases. CDR3 length: 19 amino acids. The V gene end was trimmed by 0 bases and the J gene end by 2 bases; junction bases not matched to a gene: 14. Per germline, CDR1 DFQATT and CDR2 SNEGSKA (reference sequence). The CDR3 DNA, read in part, is TGCAGTGCTAGAGATTCTGTAGCGGGAGGATGGGCCCCCACAGATACG. Its protein product is CSARDSVAGGWAPTDT. From start to end, the CDR3 is CSARDSVAGGWAPTDTQYF.

As regards this clone: Coverage ceases 3 residues before the CDR3 finishes, and the germline J gene fills in the end. The chain joins TRBV2 to TRBJ2-3; the match to TRBD2 covers 7 bases. Germline V CDR1 and CDR2: SNHLY, FYNNEI. The CDR3 sequence is 19 residues long. The covered CDR3 bases are TGTGCCAGCAGTGAAGCGAGTGGCCTTCTAGCGGCCCTGGGAGAGACG. Its translation is CASSEASGLLAALGET. The full CDR3 reads CASSEASGLLAALGETQYF.

The sample holds many counts of this clone. This CDR3 reads CSANFREETQYF. The CDR3 DNA, read in part, is TGCAGTGCTAACTTCCGTGAAGAGACC. The J gene is TRBJ2-5, the V gene TRBV20-1; no clear D. The read ends 3 residues shy of where the CDR3 ends; the end is completed using the germline J gene. CDR3 size: 12 residues. V lost 4 bases and J lost 3, with 9 bases in between. Germline loops: CDR1 DFQATT, CDR2 SNEGSKA (reference sequence).

As concerns this clone: The missing CDR3 end, 3 residues past where the read stops, is filled in from the germline J gene. The rearrangement joins TRBV7-3 to TRBJ1-2, with D perhaps matching TRBD1 (6 bases). The CDR3 contains 16 residues. Germline CDR1 and CDR2: SGHTA and FQGTGA. The sequenced CDR3 bases are TGTGCCAGCAGCTTACGCGGGGGGGCCCGCACAGATACC. Amino acids: CASSLRGGARTDT. The entire CDR3 sequence reads CASSLRGGARTDTYTF.

This clone was counted ten times or more. The read is 3 residues too short to cover the CDR3 end, so that end is filled in from the germline J gene. The rearrangement links TRBV7-2 to TRBJ1-2, with D unclear. The CDR3 runs to 13 residues. Per the germline V gene, CDR1 is SGHTA and CDR2 is FQGNSA. The CDR3 sequence: CASSFFKGRGYTF. The covered CDR3 bases are TGTGCCAGCAGCTTTTTTAAGGGCCGGGGC.

This clone came up many times. Coverage ceases 3 residues before the CDR3 finishes, and the germline J gene fills in the end. The chain links TRBV5-1 to TRBJ2-7; TRBD2 agrees at 10 bases. The CDR3 length is 14 residues. The germline CDR1 and CDR2 sequences are SGHRS and YFSETQ. After removal of 2 bases from V and 3 bases from J, the junction contained 2 bases not matched to a gene. The CDR3 sequence: CASSFSGRSYEQYF. The covered CDR3 bases are TGCGCCAGCAGCTTTAGCGGGAGGAGCTACGAG.

The table lists this clone with many counts. The read ends 3 residues shy of where the CDR3 ends; the end is completed using the germline J gene. This rearrangement joins TRBV20-1 to TRBJ2-1; TRBD2 matches at 8 bases. The CDR3 length is 15 residues. The V gene end was trimmed by 0 bases and the J gene end by 6 bases; junction bases not matched to a gene: 7. Per the germline V gene, CDR1 is DFQATT and CDR2 is SNEGSKA (reference sequence). CDR3 sequence reads: CSARDGTRTSNEQFF. CDR3 DNA (partial): TGCAGTGCTAGAGATGGGACTAGGACATCCAATGAG.

In its sample, this clone ranks as medium-sized. The covered CDR3 bases are TGCAGCGTTGAGTGGGGGACAGCCCAAGAGACC. Translating it yields CSVEWGTAQET. From start to end, the CDR3 is CSVEWGTAQETQYF. This chain uses TRBV29-1 with TRBJ2-5, with 7 bases fitting TRBD1. Read sequence stops 3 residues before the CDR3 end, and the germline J gene provides the missing end. The ends lost 3 bases at V and 1 base at J; junction bases unmatched: 5. The V gene's germline CDR1 is SQVTM and CDR2 ANQGSEA. The CDR3 contains 14 residues. Supplemented by reference TRBV29-1 and TRBJ2-5, the full variable domain reads SAVISQKPSRDICQRGTSLTIQCQVDSQVTMMFWYRQQPGQSLTLIATANQGSEATYESGFVIDKFPISRPNLTFSTLTVSNMSPEDSSIYLCSVEWGTAQETQYFGPGTRLLVL.

This clone occurred many times. The read is 3 residues too short to cover the CDR3 end, so that end is filled in from the germline J gene. V gene TRBV20-1 combines with J gene TRBJ2-5; TRBD2 agrees at 9 bases. This CDR3 has 16 amino acids. Germline lookup yields CDR1 DFQATT and CDR2 SNEGSKA (reference sequence). V dropped 5 bases and J dropped 1; count of bases not matched to a gene: 11. CDR3 sequence reads: CSADKVAGEGQETQYF. The sequenced CDR3 bases are TGCAGTGCTGATAAAGTAGCGGGAGAGGGCCAAGAGACC.

This clone showed up many times. Read data end 3 residues before the CDR3 end; the end is taken from the germline J gene. This chain uses TRBV7-9 with TRBJ1-2, with 8 bases identical to TRBD1. Looked up from germline, CDR1 is SEHNR and CDR2 is FQNEAQ (reference sequence). The CDR3 contains 14 residues. This chain's CDR3 is CASSPLTGVRGYTF. The sequenced CDR3 bases are TGTGCCAGCAGTCCGCTGACAGGGGTTCGAGGC.

Concerning this clone itself: The read terminates 3 residues before the CDR3 end, so the remaining end is supplied by the germline J gene. This chain uses TRBV2 with TRBJ2-3, with TRBD2 as a possible D gene (7 bases). From germline, CDR1 is SNHLY and CDR2 FYNNEI. The CDR3 consists of 15 residues. V was pared by 6 bases and J by 0 bases, with 13 bases between. Partial CDR3 DNA: TGTGCCAGCAGGGGGGGGGACATTAGCACAGATACG. Translating gives CASRGGDISTDT. The whole CDR3 protein is CASRGGDISTDTQYF.

This clone was detected many times. The CDR3 end is not reached by the read, which stops 3 residues before it; the germline J gene fills it in. The rearrangement uses TRBV19 and TRBJ1-2; a possible D gene is TRBD1 (5 bases). Germline loops: CDR1 LNHDA, CDR2 SQIVND (reference sequence). V lost 8 bases and J 2 bases, leaving 12 bases between the germline ends. This CDR3 is 13 amino acids long. The CDR3 loop is CASSAGSNYGYTF. The sequenced part of the CDR3 DNA is TGTGCCAGTTCCGCAGGGTCCAACTATGGC.

This clone has at least ten counts. The CDR3 is cut off 3 residues early in the read; its end comes from the germline J gene. The genes are TRBV6-4 and TRBJ1-2; TRBD1 matches at 11 bases. Germline V gene data show CDR1 as MRHNA and CDR2 as SNTAGT. The CDR3 consists of 14 residues. The J segment lost 4 bases and the V segment lost 5 bases, leaving 3 bases of the junction unmatched. The part of the CDR3 DNA that was read is TGTGCCAGCAGTCCCGGGACAGGGGGCTATGGC. It encodes CASSPGTGGYG. The whole CDR3 protein reads CASSPGTGGYGYTF.

The sample holds many counts of this clone. The read ends 3 residues before the CDR3 terminus; that terminus is restored from the germline J gene. This sequence joins TRBV19 and TRBJ2-5, with 14 bases matching TRBD2. Germline V gives CDR1 LNHDA, CDR2 SQIVND (reference sequence). The CDR3 extends over 17 amino acids. With V trimmed by 1 base and J by 5 bases, 6 bases remained unmatched. CDR3 DNA (partial): TGTGCCAGTAGTATAGGGGGGACTAGCGGGAGTCGGGAGACC. Its protein product is CASSIGGTSGSRET. The CDR3, in full, reads CASSIGGTSGSRETQYF.

This clone was picked up a small number of times. The read ends 3 residues early relative to the CDR3; the germline J gene fills the gap. The V gene is TRBV27, the J gene TRBJ2-7; perhaps TRBD1 as D (6 bases). In germline, CDR1 is MNHEY, CDR2 SMNVEV (reference sequence). V gave up 2 bases and J gave up 3 bases, with 11 bases separating them. The CDR3 length is 14 residues. CDR3 DNA, as far as it was read: TGTGCCAGCAGTTTAGCAGGGGCCCTCTACGAG. Amino acid sequence: CASSLAGALYE. The complete CDR3 reads CASSLAGALYEQYF.

This clone was detected ten times or more. The read gets to within 3 residues of the CDR3 end, and the germline J gene fills in the rest. J is TRBJ1-1 and V is TRBV30; a possible D gene is TRBD1 (5 bases). This CDR3 has 12 residues. Trimming pared 2 bases from V and 5 bases from J, leaving 9 bases between. Per germline, CDR1 GTSNPN and CDR2 SVGIG (reference sequence). Incomplete CDR3 DNA: TGTGCCTGGAGTTCGGCAGGGACTGAA. As protein: CAWSSAGTE. The whole CDR3 sequence is CAWSSAGTEAFF.